This T cell receptor beta chain was sequenced for a study of control samples from healthy donors and cancer patients. Trimming cost V 2 bases and J 6 bases; bases outside gene matches: 3. The CDR3 is 14 residues long. Germline V gene data show CDR1 as MGHDK and CDR2 as SYGVNS. The assay was immunoSEQ multiplex PCR, and TCRdb's table has in-frame clones only and misses some. The sample has about 200,000 clones. Sequencing was carried out using blood. This chain joins TRBV25-1 and TRBJ1-1; 10 bases match TRBD1. This receptor was obtained from a woman in her 30s in good health. The CDR3 DNA reads as TGTGCCAGCAGTGAACCGGGACAGGGGTCTGAAGCTTTCTTT. Translating it yields CASSEPGQGSEAFF.